Listed below are T cell receptor beta chains from one sample, sequenced in a study of type 1 and type 2 diabetes patients. TCRdb re-called the multiplex PCR reads through MiXCR, storing one row per CDR3 protein. The data hold 250,000 to 300,000 distinct CDR3 sequences, with roughly 48% observed a single time. Sequencing was performed on peripheral blood mononuclear cells (PBMCs). The receptors shown here come from a man between 18 and 35 years old with type 2 diabetes. CDR3s leave out the opening cysteine and the closing phenylalanine or tryptophan. Each record gives: clone size, V gene, J gene, CDR3 protein. The size entry is marked missing in some rows and otherwise reads once, few, many or a size class.

few	TRBV11-2	TRBJ2-5	ASSFGGQGYLAGETQY
few	TRBV15	TRBJ2-7	ATSPRKFSHEQY
.	TRBV7-3	TRBJ2-5	ASSLGTSKGETQY
few	TRBV19	TRBJ1-1	ASKTPGQGTNTEAF
few	TRBV25-1	TRBJ2-3	ASSEYRGSGTTDTQY
.	TRBV6-5	TRBJ1-4	ASSDGTANEKLF
.	TRBV11-2	TRBJ1-1	ASSPGQTLHTEAF
once	TRBV6-2/TRBV6-3	TRBJ1-3	ASSEARQTSGNTIY
.	TRBV12-3/TRBV12-4	TRBJ1-2	ASSSGTGPYGYT
.	TRBV12-5	TRBJ1-6	ASGLVRGQGRSGPLH
few	TRBV4-1	TRBJ2-2	ASSQDHPSGRSWAGELF
.	TRBV7-8	TRBJ2-7	AGSSPVPDYEQY
.	TRBV20-1	TRBJ1-2	SANVGQIYGYT
.	TRBV7-6	TRBJ1-6	ASSPGTGRSPLH
few	TRBV12-3/TRBV12-4	TRBJ2-5	ASRDRADRGTQY
.	TRBV4-2	TRBJ2-1	ASSQNSGGSDEQF
.	TRBV2	TRBJ1-2	ASSPRDRAGYT
few	TRBV4-1	TRBJ2-7	ASSQTLGDGSRYEQY
many	TRBV15	TRBJ1-2	ATSSDRANYGYT
many	TRBV27	TRBJ1-5	ASSPGTGEQPQH
many	TRBV7-2	TRBJ1-1	ASSLVRNGEAF
.	TRBV4-2	TRBJ1-2	ASSQGGDRINSDYGYT
.	TRBV10-3	TRBJ1-4	AISRTAENEKLF
.	TRBV10-1	TRBJ2-6	AISGTGRTGANVLT
.	TRBV9	TRBJ1-1	ASSGQHRGLDTEAF
few	TRBV30	TRBJ1-3	AWTEGPGNTIY
many	TRBV10-3	TRBJ2-1	AISESEAVNEQF
.	TRBV20-1	TRBJ2-7	SASGTGGNEQY
once	TRBV28	TRBJ2-7	ASKGGKGPYEQY
.	TRBV7-3	TRBJ1-3	ASSRQATSGNTMY
few	TRBV30	TRBJ2-7	AWSSPGLTYEQY
.	TRBV19	TRBJ1-5	ASSITGRSNQPQH
few	TRBV19	.	ATSTPLAGGQYEQF
.	TRBV10-2	TRBJ2-7	ASSAPDRAKNEQY